This TCR beta chain was obtained from a study of T cell responses to AZD1222 COVID-19 vaccine. Across the study: Analysis merged second doses at about 4 or about 12 weeks. General study points: Among vaccine-associated CD4 TCRs, coverage spanned spike, with dominance at 160-218 and 743-854. Only a handful of individuals given AZD1222 were seropositive at baseline. It was only after the peak T cell response that any repertoires were sampled.

This table comes from immunoSEQ multiplex PCR, and its TCRdb copy is limited to in-frame clones, with some not included. The table records about 110,000 clones, 80% to 90% of them present only once. For this clone: The target antigen is unknown.

The CDR3 totals 16 residues. CDR1 and CDR2 from the germline V gene are SGHRS and YFSETQ. The germline V and J ends were trimmed by 7 bases and 6 bases, with 23 bases remaining between them. The V gene is TRBV5-1, the J gene TRBJ2-1; D is perhaps TRBD2 (5 bases). The sequence came from an adult in good health. The sample was peripheral blood, taken on day 0 of AZD1222 vaccination. The CDR3 region is CASGPKVAARVNEQFF. CDR3 DNA sequence: TGCGCCAGCGGTCCCAAGGTGGCGGCGAGGGTCAATGAGCAGTTCTTC.